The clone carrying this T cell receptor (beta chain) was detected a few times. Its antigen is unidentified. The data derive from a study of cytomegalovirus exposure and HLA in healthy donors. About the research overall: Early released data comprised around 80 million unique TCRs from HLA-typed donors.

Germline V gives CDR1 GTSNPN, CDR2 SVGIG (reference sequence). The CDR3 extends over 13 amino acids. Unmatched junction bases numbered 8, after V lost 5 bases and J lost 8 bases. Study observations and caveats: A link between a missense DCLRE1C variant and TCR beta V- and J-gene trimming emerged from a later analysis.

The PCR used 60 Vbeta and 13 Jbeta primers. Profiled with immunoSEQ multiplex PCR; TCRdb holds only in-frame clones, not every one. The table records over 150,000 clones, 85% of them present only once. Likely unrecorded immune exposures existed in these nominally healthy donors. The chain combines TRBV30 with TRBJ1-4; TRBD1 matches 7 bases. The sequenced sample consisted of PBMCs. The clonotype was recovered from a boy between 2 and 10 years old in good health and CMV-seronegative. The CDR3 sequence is CAWDSGGEEKLFF. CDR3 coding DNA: TGTGCCTGGGACTCAGGGGGAGAAGAAAAACTGTTTTTT.